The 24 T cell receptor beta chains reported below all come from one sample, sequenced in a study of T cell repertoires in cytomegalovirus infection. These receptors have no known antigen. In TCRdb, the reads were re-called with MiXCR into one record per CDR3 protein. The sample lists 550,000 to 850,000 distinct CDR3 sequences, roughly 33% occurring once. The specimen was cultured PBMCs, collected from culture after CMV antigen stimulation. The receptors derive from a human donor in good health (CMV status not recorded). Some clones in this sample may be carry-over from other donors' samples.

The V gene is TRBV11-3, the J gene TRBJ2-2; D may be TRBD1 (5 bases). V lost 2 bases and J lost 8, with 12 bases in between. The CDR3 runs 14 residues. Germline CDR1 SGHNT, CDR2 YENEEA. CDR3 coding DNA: TGTGCCAGCAGCTTATCTGTGGGGCAAGGGGAGCTGTTTTTT. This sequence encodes CASSLSVGQGELFF.

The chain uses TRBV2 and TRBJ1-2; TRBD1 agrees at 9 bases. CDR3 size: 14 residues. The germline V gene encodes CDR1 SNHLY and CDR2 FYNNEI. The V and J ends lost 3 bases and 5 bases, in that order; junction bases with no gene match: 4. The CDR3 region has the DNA TGTGCCAGCAGTGACTCGACAGGGGGATATGGCTACACCTTC. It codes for CASSDSTGGYGYTF. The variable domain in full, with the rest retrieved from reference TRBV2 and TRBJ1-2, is EPEVTQTPSHQVTQMGQEVILRCVPISNHLYFYWYRQILGQKVEFLVSFYNNEISEKSEIFDDQFSVERPDGSNFTLKIRSTKLEDSAMYFCASSDSTGGYGYTFGSGTRLTVV.

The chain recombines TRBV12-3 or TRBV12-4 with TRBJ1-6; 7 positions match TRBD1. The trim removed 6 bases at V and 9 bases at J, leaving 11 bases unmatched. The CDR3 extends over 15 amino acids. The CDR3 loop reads CASRSDRVGVSPLHF. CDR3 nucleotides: TGTGCCAGCAGGTCAGACAGGGTTGGAGTTTCACCCCTCCACTTT.

The DNA for the CDR3 is TGTGCCAGCAGCCAAGATCTATGGAGGGTTCAAGAGACCCAGTACTTC. It is translated as CASSQDLWRVQETQYF. The chain is built from TRBV4-2 and TRBJ2-5, with D tentatively TRBD2 (6 bases). The CDR3 has 16 amino acids. V lost 0 bases to trimming and J lost 2 bases, with 13 bases between them. Germline V lookup: CDR1 LGHNA, CDR2 YNFKEQ.

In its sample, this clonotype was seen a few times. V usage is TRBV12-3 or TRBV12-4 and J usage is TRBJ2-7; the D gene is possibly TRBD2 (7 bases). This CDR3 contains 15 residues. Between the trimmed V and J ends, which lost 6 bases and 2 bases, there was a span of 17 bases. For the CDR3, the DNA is TGTGCCAGCAGGCGACTTGGGGGGGCCACCTACGAGCAGTACTTC. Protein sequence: CASRRLGGATYEQYF.

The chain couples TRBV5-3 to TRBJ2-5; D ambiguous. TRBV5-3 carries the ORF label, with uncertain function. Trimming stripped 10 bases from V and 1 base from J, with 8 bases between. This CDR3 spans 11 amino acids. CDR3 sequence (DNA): TGTGCCGTGTCCTTCCAAGAGACCCAGTACTTC. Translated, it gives CAVSFQETQYF.

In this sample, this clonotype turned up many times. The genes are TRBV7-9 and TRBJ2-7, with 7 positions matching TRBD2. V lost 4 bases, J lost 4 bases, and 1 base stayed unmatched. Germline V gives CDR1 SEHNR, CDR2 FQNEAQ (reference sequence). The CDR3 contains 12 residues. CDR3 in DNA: TGTGCCAGCAGCTGGGGGGGATACGAGCAGTACTTC. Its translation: CASSWGGYEQYF.

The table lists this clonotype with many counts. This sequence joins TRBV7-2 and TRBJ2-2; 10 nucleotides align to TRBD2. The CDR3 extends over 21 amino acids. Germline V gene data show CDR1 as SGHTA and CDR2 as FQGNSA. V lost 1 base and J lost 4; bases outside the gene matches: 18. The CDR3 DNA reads TGTGCCAGCAGCTTAGGGACGCCGGGACTAGCGCTTGCCCCGCGCACCGGGGAGCTGTTTTTT. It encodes CASSLGTPGLALAPRTGELFF.

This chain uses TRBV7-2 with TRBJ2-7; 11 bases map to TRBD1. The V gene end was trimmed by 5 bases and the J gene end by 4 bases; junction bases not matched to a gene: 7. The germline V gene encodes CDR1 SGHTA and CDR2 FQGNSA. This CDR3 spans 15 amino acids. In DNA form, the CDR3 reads TGTGCCAGCAGCGTCGCCGGACAGGGGGCGTACGAGCAGTACTTC. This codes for CASSVAGQGAYEQYF.

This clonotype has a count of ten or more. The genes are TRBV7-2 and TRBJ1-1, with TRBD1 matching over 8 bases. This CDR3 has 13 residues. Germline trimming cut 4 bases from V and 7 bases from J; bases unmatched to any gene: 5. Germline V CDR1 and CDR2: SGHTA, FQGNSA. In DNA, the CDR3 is TGTGCCAGCAGCTCGGGACAGGCAGGTGAAGCTTTCTTT. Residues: CASSSGQAGEAFF.

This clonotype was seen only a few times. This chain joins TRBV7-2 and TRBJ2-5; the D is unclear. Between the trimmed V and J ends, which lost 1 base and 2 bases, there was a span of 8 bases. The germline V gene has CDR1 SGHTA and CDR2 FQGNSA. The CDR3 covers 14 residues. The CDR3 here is CASSLETRQETQYF. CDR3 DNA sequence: TGTGCCAGCAGCTTAGAAACCCGACAAGAGACCCAGTACTTC.

CDR3 residues: CASSLVGGLQETQYF. The CDR3 coding sequence is TGTGCCAGCAGCTTAGTTGGGGGCTTACAAGAGACCCAGTACTTC. The chain employs TRBV11-2 and TRBJ2-5, with a tentative D call TRBD1 (6 bases). The V end was cut by 1 base, the J end by 2 bases, with 11 bases between. CDR3 length equals 15 residues. The germline V gene has CDR1 SGHAT and CDR2 FQNNGV. Full variable domain (rest looked up from reference TRBV11-2 and TRBJ2-5): EAGVAQSPRYKIIEKRQSVAFWCNPISGHATLYWYQQILGQGPKLLIQFQNNGVVDDSQLPKDRFSAERLKGVDSTLKIQPAKLEDSAVYLCASSLVGGLQETQYFGPGTRLLVL.

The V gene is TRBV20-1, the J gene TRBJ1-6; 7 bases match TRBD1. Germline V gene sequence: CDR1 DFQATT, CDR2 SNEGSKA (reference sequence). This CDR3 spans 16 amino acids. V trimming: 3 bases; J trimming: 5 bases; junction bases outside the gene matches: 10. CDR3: CSASPLPGQNNSPLHF. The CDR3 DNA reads TGCAGTGCTAGTCCCCTTCCGGGACAGAATAATTCACCCCTCCACTTT.

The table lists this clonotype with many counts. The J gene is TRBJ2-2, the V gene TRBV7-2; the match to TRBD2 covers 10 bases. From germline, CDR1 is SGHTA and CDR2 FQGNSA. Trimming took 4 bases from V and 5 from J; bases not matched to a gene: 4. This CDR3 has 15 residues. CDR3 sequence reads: CASSSSGRGTGELFF. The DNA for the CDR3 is TGTGCCAGCAGCTCGAGCGGGAGGGGGACCGGGGAGCTGTTTTTT.

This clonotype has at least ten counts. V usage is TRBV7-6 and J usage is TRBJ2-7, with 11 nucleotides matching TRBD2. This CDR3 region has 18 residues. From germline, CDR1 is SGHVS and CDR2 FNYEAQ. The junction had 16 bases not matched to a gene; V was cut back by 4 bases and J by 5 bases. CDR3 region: CASSSLPLTSGSFDEQYF. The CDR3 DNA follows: TGTGCCAGCAGCTCCCTGCCCCTAACTAGCGGGAGTTTCGACGAGCAGTACTTC.

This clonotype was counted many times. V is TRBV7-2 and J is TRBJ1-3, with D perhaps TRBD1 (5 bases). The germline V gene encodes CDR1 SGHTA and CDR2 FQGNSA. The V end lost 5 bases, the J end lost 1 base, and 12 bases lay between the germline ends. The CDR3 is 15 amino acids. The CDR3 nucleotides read TGTGCCAGCAGCGCCAGGGTAGTATCTGGAAACACCATATATTTT. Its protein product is CASSARVVSGNTIYF.

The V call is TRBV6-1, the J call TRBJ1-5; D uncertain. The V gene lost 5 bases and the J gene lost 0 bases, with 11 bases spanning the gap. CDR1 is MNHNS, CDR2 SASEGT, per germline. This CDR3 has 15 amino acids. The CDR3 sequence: CASSINAYSNQPQHF. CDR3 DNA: TGTGCCAGCAGTATAAATGCCTATAGCAATCAGCCCCAGCATTTT.

The CDR3 nucleotides are TGTGCCAGCAATGGCAGGGGAGCGTCACCCCTCCACTTT. Protein product: CASNGRGASPLHF. The chain has TRBV6-1 and TRBJ1-6; D might be TRBD1 (6 bases). Trimming removed 7 bases at V and 10 bases at J, with 14 bases between. The CDR3 extends over 13 amino acids. CDR1 and CDR2 from the germline V gene are MNHNS and SASEGT.

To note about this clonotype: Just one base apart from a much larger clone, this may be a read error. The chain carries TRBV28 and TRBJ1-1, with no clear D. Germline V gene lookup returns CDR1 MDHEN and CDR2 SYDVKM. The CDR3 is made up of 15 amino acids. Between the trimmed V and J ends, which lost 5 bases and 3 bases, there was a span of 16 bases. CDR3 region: CASSVPEGTDTEAFF. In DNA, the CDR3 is TGTGCCAGCAGTGTACCGGAAGGAACGGACACTGAAGCTTTCTTT. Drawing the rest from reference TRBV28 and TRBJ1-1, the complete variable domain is DVKVTQSSRYLVKRTGEKVFLECVQDMDHENMFWYRQDPGLGLRLIYFSYDVKMKEKGDIPEGYSVSREKKERFSLILESASTNQTSMYLCASSVPEGTDTEAFFGQGTRLTVV.

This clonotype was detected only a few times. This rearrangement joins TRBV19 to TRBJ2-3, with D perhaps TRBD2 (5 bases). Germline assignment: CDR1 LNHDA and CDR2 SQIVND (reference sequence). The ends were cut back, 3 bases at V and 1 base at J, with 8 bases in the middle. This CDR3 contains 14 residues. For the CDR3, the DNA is TGTGCCAGTAGTATTGACTACCGCACAGATACGCAGTATTTT. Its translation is CASSIDYRTDTQYF. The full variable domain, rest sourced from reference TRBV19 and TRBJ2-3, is DGGITQSPKYLFRKEGQNVTLSCEQNLNHDAMYWYRQDPGQGLRLIYYSQIVNDFQKGDIAEGYSVSREKKESFPLTVTSAQKNPTAFYLCASSIDYRTDTQYFGPGTRLTVL.

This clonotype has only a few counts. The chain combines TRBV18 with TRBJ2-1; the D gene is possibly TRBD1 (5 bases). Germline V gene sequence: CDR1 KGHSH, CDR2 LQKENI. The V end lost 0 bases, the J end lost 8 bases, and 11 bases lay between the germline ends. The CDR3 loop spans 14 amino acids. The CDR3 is CASSPPQGWDEQFF. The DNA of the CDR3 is TGTGCCAGCTCACCACCTCAGGGTTGGGATGAGCAGTTCTTC.

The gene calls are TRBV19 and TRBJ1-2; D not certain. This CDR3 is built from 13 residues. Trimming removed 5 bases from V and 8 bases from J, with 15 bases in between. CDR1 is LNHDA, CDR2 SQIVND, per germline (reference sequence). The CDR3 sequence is CASSSTEREGYTF. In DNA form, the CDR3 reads TGTGCCAGTAGTTCTACGGAACGGGAAGGCTACACCTTC.

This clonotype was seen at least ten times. CDR3 nucleotides: TGTGCCAGCACGGACAGGGGGTTTTATGAGCAGTTCTTC. Its protein is CASTDRGFYEQFF. The chain carries TRBV7-2 and TRBJ2-1; TRBD1 matches 10 bases. The ends lost 7 bases at V and 8 bases at J; junction bases unmatched: 5. CDR3 length: 13 amino acids. Germline-derived CDR1 and CDR2 are SGHTA and FQGNSA.

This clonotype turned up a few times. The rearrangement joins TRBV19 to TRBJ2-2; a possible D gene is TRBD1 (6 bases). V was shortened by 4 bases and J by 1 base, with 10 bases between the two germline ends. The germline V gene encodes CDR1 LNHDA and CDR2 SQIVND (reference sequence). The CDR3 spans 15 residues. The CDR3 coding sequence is TGTGCCAGTAGTAATGGACAGAAGAACACCGGGGAGCTGTTTTTT. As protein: CASSNGQKNTGELFF.